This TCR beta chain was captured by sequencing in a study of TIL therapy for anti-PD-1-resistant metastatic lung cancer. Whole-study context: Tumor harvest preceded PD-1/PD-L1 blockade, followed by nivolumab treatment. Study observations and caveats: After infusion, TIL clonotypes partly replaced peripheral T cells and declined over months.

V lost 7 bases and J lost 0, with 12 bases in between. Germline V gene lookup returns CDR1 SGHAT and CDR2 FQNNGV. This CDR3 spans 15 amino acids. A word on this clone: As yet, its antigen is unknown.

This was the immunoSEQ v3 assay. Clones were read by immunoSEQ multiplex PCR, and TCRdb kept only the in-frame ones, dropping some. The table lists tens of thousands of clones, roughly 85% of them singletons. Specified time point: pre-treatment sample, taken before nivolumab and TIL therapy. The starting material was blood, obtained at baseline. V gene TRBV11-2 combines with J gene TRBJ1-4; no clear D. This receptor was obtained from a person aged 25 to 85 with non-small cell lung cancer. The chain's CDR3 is CASTRTATTNEKLFF. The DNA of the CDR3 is TGTGCCAGCACCAGGACGGCCACAACTAATGAAAAACTGTTTTTT.